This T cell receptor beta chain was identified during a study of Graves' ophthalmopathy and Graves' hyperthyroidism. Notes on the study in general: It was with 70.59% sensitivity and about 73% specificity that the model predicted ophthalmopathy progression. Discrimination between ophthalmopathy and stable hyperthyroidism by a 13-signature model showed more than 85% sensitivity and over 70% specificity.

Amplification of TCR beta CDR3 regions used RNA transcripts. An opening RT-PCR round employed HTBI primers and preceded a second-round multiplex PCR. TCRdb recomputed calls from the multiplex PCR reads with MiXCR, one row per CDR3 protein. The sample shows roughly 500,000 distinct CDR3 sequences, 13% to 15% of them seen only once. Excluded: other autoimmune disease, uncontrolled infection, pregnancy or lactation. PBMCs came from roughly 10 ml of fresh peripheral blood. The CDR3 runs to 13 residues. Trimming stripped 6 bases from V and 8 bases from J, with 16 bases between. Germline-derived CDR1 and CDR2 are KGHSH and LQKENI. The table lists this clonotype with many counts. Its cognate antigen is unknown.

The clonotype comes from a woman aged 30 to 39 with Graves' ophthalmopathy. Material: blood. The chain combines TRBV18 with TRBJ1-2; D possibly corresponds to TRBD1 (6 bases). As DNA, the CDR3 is TGTGCCAGCTCCCTTCACAGGGAACAGGGCTACACCTTC. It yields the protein CASSLHREQGYTF.